The next 32 T cell receptor beta chains were all read from a single sample in a study of T cell responses to AZD1222 COVID-19 vaccine. Method: immunoSEQ multiplex PCR; TCRdb's copy keeps in-frame clones and lacks some. This sample has fewer than 130,000 clones, with approximately 94% found just once. The sample in question was peripheral blood, obtained 28 days after the second AZD1222 dose. These receptors came from an adult who received the AZD1222 COVID-19 vaccine.

The chain employs TRBV5-1 and TRBJ2-7; no clear D gene. Germline assignment: CDR1 SGHRS and CDR2 YFSETQ. The length of the CDR3 is 13 residues. V gave up 1 base and J gave up 3 bases, with 8 bases separating them. CDR3 loop: CASSLSSSYEQYF. The CDR3 nucleotides read TGCGCCAGCAGCTTGAGCTCGAGCTACGAGCAGTACTTC.

The gene calls are TRBV11-2 and TRBJ2-7; D might be TRBD1 or TRBD2, each matching 5 bases. V gave up 3 bases and J gave up 4 bases, with 13 bases separating them. Germline CDR1 is SGHAT and CDR2 is FQNNGV. The CDR3 loop spans 14 amino acids. The CDR3 spells CASSFLGARYEQYF. The CDR3 nucleotides read TGTGCCAGCAGCTTCCTCGGGGCGAGGTACGAGCAGTACTTC.

The V gene is TRBV11-2, the J gene TRBJ1-1; no reliable D call. The CDR3 spans 16 residues. Per the germline V gene, CDR1 is SGHAT and CDR2 is FQNNGV. Between the trimmed V and J ends, which lost 2 bases and 3 bases, there was a span of 16 bases. This chain's CDR3 is CASSLPPPTRDTEAFF. The CDR3 nucleotides read TGTGCCAGCAGCTTACCTCCACCGACACGCGACACTGAAGCTTTCTTT.

The chain recombines TRBV4-2 with TRBJ2-1, with D uncertain. In germline, CDR1 is LGHNA, CDR2 YNFKEQ. Trimming cost V 6 bases and J 10 bases, with 13 bases left between them. The CDR3 has 12 residues. The CDR3 spells CASRDFLGEQFF. CDR3 in DNA: TGTGCCAGCAGGGATTTCCTAGGGGAGCAGTTCTTC.

The V gene is TRBV7-9, the J gene TRBJ1-1; possible D gene TRBD1, 6 bases. The CDR3 loop spans 16 amino acids. Trimming took 3 bases from V and 1 from J, leaving 15 bases between them. CDR1 is SEHNR and CDR2 is FQNEAQ in the germline V gene (reference sequence). As DNA, the CDR3 is TGTGCCAGCAGCTTCGCAGGGGCAAGGTCGAACACTGAAGCTTTCTTT. Encoded protein: CASSFAGARSNTEAFF.

The genes are TRBV9 and TRBJ1-2; TRBD1 aligns across 8 bases. The V and J ends lost 2 bases and 2 bases, in that order; junction bases with no gene match: 5. The CDR3 has 15 residues. Germline V gives CDR1 SGDLS, CDR2 YYNGEE. This CDR3 reads CASSVAGTGNYGYTF. DNA for the CDR3: TGTGCCAGCAGCGTCGCCGGGACAGGAAACTATGGCTACACCTTC.

V usage is TRBV11-2 and J usage is TRBJ1-2, with 9 nucleotides matching TRBD1. Germline loops: CDR1 SGHAT, CDR2 FQNNGV. This CDR3 contains 15 residues. V dropped 1 base and J dropped 8; count of bases not matched to a gene: 8. The CDR3 loop is CASSLGGQGFVGYTF. The CDR3 region has the DNA TGTGCCAGCAGCTTAGGGGGACAGGGATTCGTAGGCTACACCTTC.

V is TRBV18 and J is TRBJ1-2, with 7 nucleotides matching TRBD1. The CDR3 is made up of 14 amino acids. J was trimmed by 6 bases and V by 2 bases; bases with no gene match: 6. Germline V gene data show CDR1 as KGHSH and CDR2 as LQKENI. CDR3 residues: CASSPYTGADGYTF. DNA for the CDR3: TGTGCCAGCTCACCATATACAGGGGCGGATGGCTACACCTTC.

The V call is TRBV6-5, the J call TRBJ1-4, with no clear D. CDR3 size: 14 residues. V dropped 5 bases and J dropped 5 bases, with 12 bases sitting between them. The germline V gene has CDR1 MNHEY and CDR2 SVGAGI. The CDR3 reads CASSKFQENEKLFF. The CDR3 DNA is TGTGCCAGCAGTAAATTTCAGGAGAATGAAAAACTGTTTTTT.

V and J are TRBV18 and TRBJ2-4; 7 nucleotides align to TRBD1. This CDR3 contains 14 residues. Germline CDR1 KGHSH, CDR2 LQKENI. Germline trimming cut 5 bases from V and 5 bases from J; bases unmatched to any gene: 6. The CDR3 is CASSTRDRENIQYF. In DNA, the CDR3 is TGTGCCAGCTCAACCCGGGACAGAGAAAACATTCAGTACTTC.

This chain connects TRBV7-9 to TRBJ1-2; TRBD1 agrees at 8 bases. CDR3 length equals 16 residues. The trim removed 5 bases at V and 1 base at J, leaving 9 bases unmatched. Germline values: CDR1 SEHNR, CDR2 FQNEAQ (reference sequence). CDR3: CASSTRTGRFNYGYTF. The CDR3 bases are TGTGCCAGCAGCACAAGGACAGGGCGCTTTAACTATGGCTACACCTTC.

The rearrangement links TRBV9 to TRBJ2-7, with 9 bases matching TRBD1. This CDR3 region has 15 residues. Germline CDR1 and CDR2: SGDLS and YYNGEE. Trimming removed 3 bases from V and 4 bases from J; junction bases left unmatched: 8. CDR3 bases: TGTGCCAGCAGCGCCGGACAGGGGAGGCCTTACGAGCAGTACTTC. It codes for CASSAGQGRPYEQYF.

The chain joins TRBV6-4 to TRBJ1-6; possibly TRBD1 for D (6 bases). This CDR3 comprises 18 residues. Trimming took off 2 bases at V and 10 bases at J, with 24 bases between the two ends. Germline CDR1 is MRHNA and CDR2 is SNTAGT. Written as DNA, the CDR3 is TGTGCCAGCAGTGACCCCGAGGGCCGGGGGCGGAGTGACTCACCCCTCCACTTT. Translated, it gives CASSDPEGRGRSDSPLHF.

The V and J genes are TRBV30 and TRBJ2-7, with D tentatively TRBD2 (5 bases). Germline CDR1 GTSNPN, CDR2 SVGIG (reference sequence). The CDR3 covers 16 residues. V shed 3 bases and J shed 1 base, with 19 bases lying between them. DNA of the CDR3: TGTGCCTGGAGCGGAGGTAGAGAGGGCCTGTCCTACGAGCAGTACTTC. Translated: CAWSGGREGLSYEQYF.

The chain uses TRBV25-1 and TRBJ2-7, with TRBD1 matching over 11 bases. This CDR3 spans 15 amino acids. CDR1 is MGHDK, CDR2 SYGVNS, per germline. V gave up 2 bases and J gave up 7 bases; unmatched junction bases: 7. The CDR3 DNA is TGTGCCAGCAGTGAACGCGGGACAGGGGGAAGTGAGCAGTACTTC. It codes for CASSERGTGGSEQYF.

This sequence joins TRBV5-6 and TRBJ1-1; perhaps TRBD1 as D (5 bases). Germline values: CDR1 SGHDT, CDR2 YYEEEE. There are 14 residues in the CDR3. Trimming stripped 5 bases from V and 11 bases from J, with 22 bases between. The CDR3 reads CASRQKKRGIRAFF. CDR3 nucleotides: TGTGCCAGCAGACAAAAGAAGCGGGGGATACGGGCTTTCTTT.

The rearrangement joins TRBV2 to TRBJ1-5; 7 bases map to TRBD1. The CDR3 is made up of 15 amino acids. CDR1 is SNHLY and CDR2 is FYNNEI in the germline V gene. The junction had 7 bases not matched to a gene; V was cut back by 2 bases and J by 6 bases. CDR3 region: CASSESGQGGQPQHF. In DNA, the CDR3 is TGTGCCAGCAGTGAATCCGGGCAGGGGGGTCAGCCCCAGCATTTT.

This chain links TRBV4-1 with TRBJ1-2, with a possible D match to TRBD1 (5 bases). The CDR3 sequence is 15 residues long. V was shortened by 0 bases and J by 2 bases, with 10 bases between the two germline ends. The germline V gene has CDR1 MGHRA and CDR2 YSYEKL. The CDR3 loop reads CASSQDMAGNYGYTF. DNA for the CDR3: TGCGCCAGCAGCCAAGATATGGCAGGGAACTATGGCTACACCTTC.

The chain joins TRBV6-5 to TRBJ2-3, with 7 bases matching TRBD1. Trimming removed 2 bases from V and 0 bases from J; junction bases left unmatched: 2. This CDR3 is built from 15 residues. CDR1 MNHEY and CDR2 SVGAGI come from the germline V gene. CDR3 sequence reads: CASSYRGQSTDTQYF. CDR3 coding DNA: TGTGCCAGCAGTTACAGGGGGCAAAGCACAGATACGCAGTATTTT.

V usage is TRBV12-3 or TRBV12-4 and J usage is TRBJ1-1; 7 bases are a match to TRBD1. The length of the CDR3 is 13 residues. With 6 bases clipped from V and 7 bases from J, the junction kept 8 bases outside the gene matches. The CDR3 region has the DNA TGTGCCAGCAGCACCGGACAGGCAAATGAAGCTTTCTTT. This sequence encodes CASSTGQANEAFF.

The CDR3, as DNA: TGTGCCAGCAGTTTTTCGGTCCGGGACCCCTCGCGAGACAATGAGCAGTTCTTC. Translation gives CASSFSVRDPSRDNEQFF. This chain links TRBV28 with TRBJ2-1, with D perhaps assigned TRBD1 or TRBD2 (5 bases each). The V gene's germline CDR1 is MDHEN and CDR2 SYDVKM. The CDR3 is 18 amino acids. The V and J ends lost 3 bases and 5 bases respectively, with 23 bases between them.

V and J are TRBV29-1 and TRBJ2-7; 12 nucleotides align to TRBD1. Trimming removed 3 bases from V and 0 bases from J; junction bases left unmatched: 9. This CDR3 has 17 residues. CDR1 is SQVTM and CDR2 is ANQGSEA in the germline V gene. The CDR3 DNA reads as TGCAGCGTTGAGGGGACAGGGGGCGGATTAAGCTCCTACGAGCAGTACTTC. This encodes CSVEGTGGGLSSYEQYF.

This clone was detected once. The J gene is TRBJ2-7, the V gene TRBV19; 9 bases map to TRBD1. The CDR3 runs to 16 residues. Germline CDR1 reads LNHDA; CDR2 reads SQIVND (reference sequence). V lost 6 bases to trimming and J lost 3 bases; unmatched junction nucleotides: 12. CDR3 sequence: CASSPGTGRGIYEQYF. DNA for the CDR3: TGTGCCAGTAGCCCCGGGACAGGGCGGGGAATCTACGAGCAGTACTTC.

The gene calls are TRBV6-5 and TRBJ1-3; no reliable D call. V dropped 4 bases and J dropped 4 bases, with 5 bases sitting between them. The CDR3 totals 12 residues. Germline V gene data show CDR1 as MNHEY and CDR2 as SVGAGI. CDR3 in DNA: TGTGCCAGCAGTTCCCTAGGAAACACCATATATTTT. As protein: CASSSLGNTIYF.

A few counts support this clone. The J gene is TRBJ2-7, the V gene TRBV3-1 (or the pseudogene TRBV3-2); 8 bases align to TRBD1. V shed 4 bases and J 6 bases; nucleotides not matched to a gene: 8. The CDR3 spans 14 residues. Germline CDR1 reads LGHDT; CDR2 reads YNNKEL (reference sequence). This CDR3 is CASSLMDRAAEQYF. For the CDR3, the DNA is TGTGCCAGCAGCCTTATGGACAGGGCTGCCGAGCAGTACTTC.

The J gene is TRBJ1-4, the V gene TRBV27; unclear D gene. From germline, CDR1 is MNHEY and CDR2 SMNVEV (reference sequence). CDR3 length: 15 residues. V shed 6 bases and J shed 3 bases, with 14 bases lying between them. The CDR3 loop is CASSQRWSSNEKLFF. CDR3 DNA: TGTGCCAGCAGCCAACGTTGGAGCTCTAATGAAAAACTGTTTTTT.

This clone was seen just once. The chain employs TRBV5-5 and TRBJ2-1; D is ambiguous. Trimming removed 0 bases from V and 0 bases from J, with 7 bases in between. Germline lookup yields CDR1 SGHKS and CDR2 YYEKEE (reference sequence). The CDR3 is 15 amino acids. In DNA, the CDR3 is TGTGCCAGCAGCTTGGGTGAAAACTCCTACAATGAGCAGTTCTTC. Translated: CASSLGENSYNEQFF.

The gene calls are TRBV3-1 (or the pseudogene TRBV3-2) and TRBJ2-1, with D possibly TRBD1 on 6 matching bases. Germline-derived CDR1 and CDR2 are LGHDT and YNNKEL (reference sequence). CDR3 length: 16 residues. The V end was cut by 4 bases, the J end by 6 bases, with 19 bases between. In DNA, the CDR3 is TGTGCCAGCAGCCCAACATTCGGGACAATCATCAATGAGCAGTTCTTC. As protein: CASSPTFGTIINEQFF.

This chain joins TRBV7-7 and TRBJ2-2, with TRBD1 as a possible D gene (6 bases). CDR3 size: 17 residues. Germline CDR1 SSHAT, CDR2 FNYEAQ (reference sequence). Trimming stripped 5 bases from V and 1 base from J, with 17 bases between. The CDR3 DNA reads as TGTGCCAGCAGCAACCCATGGAAAGGGGGGAACACCGGGGAGCTGTTTTTT. Translating it yields CASSNPWKGGNTGELFF. Full variable domain (rest looked up from reference TRBV7-7 and TRBJ2-2): GAGVSQSPRYKVTKRGQDVTLRCDPISSHATLYWYQQALGQGPEFLTYFNYEAQPDKSGLPSDRFSAERPEGSISTLTIQRTEQRDSAMYRCASSNPWKGGNTGELFFGEGSRLTVL.

The chain recombines TRBV18 with TRBJ1-1, with D tentatively TRBD1 (5 bases). Germline V gene data show CDR1 as KGHSH and CDR2 as LQKENI. V shed 6 bases and J shed 0 bases, with 17 bases lying between them. The CDR3 sequence is 16 residues long. The CDR3 sequence: CASSPDLGRLNTEAFF. The DNA for the CDR3 is TGTGCCAGCTCGCCTGACCTGGGACGGTTGAACACTGAAGCTTTCTTT.

The count of this clone is one. The chain combines TRBV5-4 with TRBJ1-6, with TRBD1 matching over 7 bases. Germline V gives CDR1 SGHNT, CDR2 YYREEE (reference sequence). The CDR3 runs 15 residues. V was pared by 4 bases and J by 8 bases, with 9 bases of the junction left unmatched. This CDR3 reads CASSRDRVMDSPLHF. Here the CDR3 DNA reads TGTGCCAGCAGCCGCGACAGGGTCATGGATTCACCCCTCCACTTT.

The chain uses TRBV24-1 and TRBJ2-2, with D unclear. The CDR3 runs to 12 residues. With 4 bases removed from V and 3 bases from J, the gap between germline ends came to 2 bases. The germline CDR1 and CDR2 sequences are KGHDR and SFDVKD. The CDR3 reads CATSDYTGELFF. The CDR3 DNA follows: TGTGCCACCAGTGACTACACCGGGGAGCTGTTTTTT.